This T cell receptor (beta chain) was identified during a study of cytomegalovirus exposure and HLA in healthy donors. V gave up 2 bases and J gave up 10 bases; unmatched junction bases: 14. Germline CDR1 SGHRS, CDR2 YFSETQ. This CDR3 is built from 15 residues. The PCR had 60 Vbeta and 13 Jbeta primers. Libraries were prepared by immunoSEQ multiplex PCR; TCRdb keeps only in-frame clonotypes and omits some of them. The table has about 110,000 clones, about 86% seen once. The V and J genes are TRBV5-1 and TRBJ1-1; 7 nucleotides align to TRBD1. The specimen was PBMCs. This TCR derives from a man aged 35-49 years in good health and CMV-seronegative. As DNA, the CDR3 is TGCGCCAGCAGCTTAGCACCTGACAGGGTTGGAGCAGCTTTCTTT. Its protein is CASSLAPDRVGAAFF.